This T cell receptor beta chain stems from a study of T cell responses to AZD1222 COVID-19 vaccine. Points from the study as a whole: Baseline antibody screening turned up just six or seven seropositive AZD1222 recipients. Mostly white British, mostly female donors; authors suggested clonal diversity may be underestimated.

Repertoires were generated with immunoSEQ multiplex PCR, while TCRdb's copy carries only in-frame clones and drops some. Of fewer than 150,000 clones listed, roughly 93% are singletons. Note on this clone: Its antigen is still unknown.

This CDR3 spans 15 amino acids. With 1 base removed from V and 2 bases from J, the gap between germline ends came to 7 bases. Germline CDR1 and CDR2: SGDLS and YYNGEE. The gene calls are TRBV9 and TRBJ2-6; weak D call: TRBD1 (5 bases). Here the sequenced sample was peripheral blood, taken on day 0 of AZD1222 vaccination. The sequence came from an adult in good health. The CDR3 DNA sequence: TGTGCCAGCAGCGTAAGGGGAACTGGGGCCAACGTCCTGACTTTC. Translation gives CASSVRGTGANVLTF.